These T cell receptor beta chains were read from a single sample in a study of blood T cell repertoires in COVID-19. Clones were read by immunoSEQ multiplex PCR, and TCRdb kept only the in-frame ones, dropping some. Found here are over 85,000 clones, roughly 86% of them singletons; the top ten hold 2.5% to 3.5%. Material for sequencing was peripheral blood. The receptors here all came from a man aged 50 or older with active or convalescent COVID-19. CDR3s include the opening cysteine and the closing phenylalanine or tryptophan. A D gene is named only where the DNA matches it firmly. Not every row has a clone size; where given, it reads once, few, many or a size class.

d_call: .; j_call: TRBJ2-2; v_call: TRBV18; clone_size: .; cdr3_aa: CASSPETGELFF; cdr3_nt: TGTGCCAGCTCACCAGAGACCGGGGAGCTGTTTTTT
d_call: TRBD2; j_call: TRBJ2-3; v_call: TRBV3-1/TRBV3-2; clone_size: .; cdr3_aa: CASSSRGGLDTQYF; cdr3_nt: TGTGCCAGCAGCTCGCGGGGGGGCTTAGATACGCAGTATTTT
d_call: .; j_call: TRBJ1-5; v_call: TRBV7-2; clone_size: .; cdr3_aa: CASSPSYLGNQPQHF; cdr3_nt: TGTGCCAGCAGCCCGTCCTATCTAGGAAATCAGCCCCAGCATTTT
d_call: .; j_call: TRBJ2-2; v_call: TRBV18; clone_size: .; cdr3_aa: CASSPSQANTGELFF; cdr3_nt: TGTGCCAGCTCACCGAGCCAGGCGAACACCGGGGAGCTGTTTTTT
d_call: TRBD1; j_call: TRBJ1-3; v_call: TRBV7-2; clone_size: .; cdr3_aa: CASTATGGLGNTIYF; cdr3_nt: TGTGCCAGCACCGCCACAGGGGGCCTCGGAAACACCATATATTTT
d_call: .; j_call: TRBJ2-4; v_call: TRBV18; clone_size: .; cdr3_aa: CASSPQEWDIQYF; cdr3_nt: TGTGCCAGCTCACCACAGGAGTGGGACATTCAGTACTTC
d_call: .; j_call: TRBJ1-4; v_call: TRBV12-3/TRBV12-4; clone_size: .; cdr3_aa: CASSLGGVQKLFF; cdr3_nt: TGTGCCAGCAGTTTGGGGGGTGTGCAAAAACTGTTTTTT
d_call: .; j_call: TRBJ2-3; v_call: TRBV7-6; clone_size: .; cdr3_aa: CASSLGPPPGLRADTQYF; cdr3_nt: TGTGCCAGCAGCTTAGGACCCCCCCCGGGACTCCGAGCAGATACGCAGTATTTT
d_call: .; j_call: TRBJ2-2; v_call: TRBV19; clone_size: once; cdr3_aa: CASSAYHDRNTGELFF; cdr3_nt: TGTGCCAGTAGTGCCTACCACGACAGAAACACCGGGGAGCTGTTTTTT
d_call: TRBD1; j_call: TRBJ1-1; v_call: TRBV25-1; clone_size: .; cdr3_aa: CASSESGQGYDEAFF; cdr3_nt: TGTGCCAGCAGTGAATCAGGACAGGGTTATGATGAAGCTTTCTTT
d_call: .; j_call: TRBJ2-7; v_call: TRBV12-3/TRBV12-4; clone_size: .; cdr3_aa: CASRPRQHGEQYF; cdr3_nt: TGTGCCAGCAGGCCGCGACAGCATGGCGAGCAGTACTTC
d_call: .; j_call: TRBJ1-3; v_call: TRBV6-5; clone_size: .; cdr3_aa: CASSYSTGSGNTIYF; cdr3_nt: TGTGCCAGCAGTTACTCGACCGGGTCTGGAAACACCATATATTTT
d_call: .; j_call: TRBJ1-2; v_call: TRBV28; clone_size: .; cdr3_aa: CASSGPSGGYTF; cdr3_nt: TGTGCCAGCAGTGGGCCTTCGGGGGGCTACACCTTC
d_call: TRBD1; j_call: TRBJ1-2; v_call: TRBV7-2; clone_size: .; cdr3_aa: CASSFGQAGYTF; cdr3_nt: TGTGCCAGCAGCTTCGGACAGGCCGGCTACACCTTC
d_call: TRBD1; j_call: TRBJ2-2; v_call: TRBV5-4; clone_size: .; cdr3_aa: CASSLRTGDTGELFF; cdr3_nt: TGTGCCAGCAGCTTGAGGACAGGGGACACCGGGGAGCTGTTTTTT
d_call: TRBD1; j_call: TRBJ1-6; v_call: TRBV18; clone_size: .; cdr3_aa: CASSLQGDNSPLHF; cdr3_nt: TGTGCCAGCTCACTACAGGGGGATAATTCACCCCTCCACTTT
d_call: .; j_call: TRBJ1-1; v_call: TRBV14; clone_size: .; cdr3_aa: CASSQGRTGNTEAFF; cdr3_nt: TGTGCCAGCAGCCAAGGAAGGACTGGTAACACTGAAGCTTTCTTT
d_call: .; j_call: TRBJ1-5; v_call: TRBV24-1; clone_size: .; cdr3_aa: CATSDPGQNQPQHF; cdr3_nt: TGTGCCACCAGTGACCCAGGACAGAATCAGCCCCAGCATTTT
d_call: TRBD2; j_call: TRBJ2-3; v_call: TRBV3-1/TRBV3-2; clone_size: .; cdr3_aa: CASSQHGLAGGGDTQYF; cdr3_nt: TGTGCCAGCAGCCAACATGGACTAGCGGGGGGGGGAGATACGCAGTATTTT
d_call: .; j_call: TRBJ2-2; v_call: TRBV4-3; clone_size: .; cdr3_aa: CASSQDGFRGADGELFF; cdr3_nt: TGCGCCAGCAGCCAAGATGGCTTTCGGGGGGCAGACGGGGAGCTGTTTTTT
d_call: .; j_call: TRBJ1-4; v_call: TRBV6-1; clone_size: .; cdr3_aa: CASSEGFWEEKLFF; cdr3_nt: TGTGCCAGCAGTGAAGGTTTTTGGGAGGAAAAACTGTTTTTT
d_call: TRBD1; j_call: TRBJ1-4; v_call: TRBV28; clone_size: .; cdr3_aa: CASSLRQGVGEKLFF; cdr3_nt: TGTGCCAGCAGTTTAAGGCAGGGGGTAGGTGAAAAACTGTTTTTT
d_call: .; j_call: TRBJ1-1; v_call: TRBV5-3; clone_size: few; cdr3_aa: CARSSEDNKGIPFF; cdr3_nt: TGTGCCAGAAGCTCCGAGGATAATAAGGGGATACCTTTCTTT
d_call: .; j_call: TRBJ2-3; v_call: TRBV6-5; clone_size: .; cdr3_aa: CASRTTSTTDTQYF; cdr3_nt: TGTGCCAGCAGGACGACATCTACCACAGATACGCAGTATTTT
d_call: .; j_call: TRBJ2-4; v_call: TRBV5-1; clone_size: .; cdr3_aa: CASSPGVEAILAKNIQYF; cdr3_nt: TGCGCCAGCAGCCCGGGGGTCGAGGCCATTTTAGCCAAAAACATTCAGTACTTC
d_call: TRBD2; j_call: TRBJ2-5; v_call: TRBV5-4; clone_size: once; cdr3_aa: CASTSRTGGPGETQYF; cdr3_nt: TGTGCCAGCACCTCTAGGACGGGGGGGCCGGGGGAGACCCAGTACTTC
d_call: TRBD1; j_call: TRBJ1-1; v_call: TRBV6-1; clone_size: .; cdr3_aa: CASSEARGQGFLFTEAFF; cdr3_nt: TGTGCCAGCAGTGAAGCAAGAGGACAGGGCTTTTTATTCACTGAAGCTTTCTTT
d_call: .; j_call: TRBJ1-5; v_call: TRBV5-8; clone_size: .; cdr3_aa: CASSPRQGNSNQPQHF; cdr3_nt: TGTGCCAGCAGCCCCCGTCAGGGGAATAGCAATCAGCCCCAGCATTTT
d_call: TRBD2; j_call: TRBJ2-1; v_call: TRBV28; clone_size: once; cdr3_aa: CASTGVAGGWDEQFF; cdr3_nt: TGTGCCAGCACGGGAGTAGCGGGGGGTTGGGATGAGCAGTTCTTC
d_call: TRBD1; j_call: TRBJ2-1; v_call: TRBV7-2; clone_size: .; cdr3_aa: CASNLDRGRNNEQFF; cdr3_nt: TGTGCCAGCAACCTTGACAGGGGCAGAAACAATGAGCAGTTCTTC
d_call: TRBD1; j_call: TRBJ1-1; v_call: TRBV2; clone_size: .; cdr3_aa: CASSVRGMNTEAFF; cdr3_nt: TGTGCCAGCAGTGTCAGGGGGATGAACACTGAAGCTTTCTTT
d_call: TRBD2; j_call: TRBJ2-2; v_call: TRBV28; clone_size: .; cdr3_aa: CASALAGGNTGELFF; cdr3_nt: TGTGCCAGTGCCCTAGCGGGGGGGAACACCGGGGAGCTGTTTTTT
d_call: TRBD1; j_call: TRBJ2-7; v_call: TRBV30; clone_size: .; cdr3_aa: CAWSPGQGIYEQYF; cdr3_nt: TGTGCCTGGAGTCCGGGACAGGGTATCTACGAGCAGTACTTC
d_call: .; j_call: TRBJ2-1; v_call: TRBV7-9; clone_size: .; cdr3_aa: CASSLTQGDNEQFF; cdr3_nt: TGTGCCAGCAGCTTAACACAGGGAGACAATGAGCAGTTCTTC
d_call: TRBD1; j_call: TRBJ1-5; v_call: TRBV29-1; clone_size: .; cdr3_aa: CSVGQGSDQPQHF; cdr3_nt: TGCAGCGTTGGACAGGGGTCAGATCAGCCCCAGCATTTT
d_call: TRBD1; j_call: TRBJ2-6; v_call: TRBV11-2; clone_size: .; cdr3_aa: CASSFIQGTGANVLTF; cdr3_nt: TGTGCCAGCAGCTTTATACAGGGGACGGGGGCCAACGTCCTGACTTTC
d_call: .; j_call: TRBJ2-3; v_call: TRBV3-1/TRBV3-2; clone_size: few; cdr3_aa: CASSPWGATDTQYF; cdr3_nt: TGTGCCAGCAGCCCGTGGGGAGCCACAGATACGCAGTATTTT
d_call: .; j_call: TRBJ2-3; v_call: TRBV4-1; clone_size: .; cdr3_aa: CASSQVGGGNTDTQYF; cdr3_nt: TGCGCCAGCAGCCAAGTTGGGGGGGGCAACACAGATACGCAGTATTTT
d_call: .; j_call: TRBJ1-2; v_call: TRBV7-9; clone_size: .; cdr3_aa: CASSLGQNYGYTF; cdr3_nt: TGTGCCAGCAGCTTAGGACAGAACTATGGCTACACCTTC
d_call: .; j_call: TRBJ1-5; v_call: TRBV28; clone_size: .; cdr3_aa: CASRSYSNQPQHF; cdr3_nt: TGTGCCAGCAGATCGTATAGCAATCAGCCCCAGCATTTT
d_call: .; j_call: TRBJ2-6; v_call: TRBV19; clone_size: .; cdr3_aa: CASSIVHSGANVLTF; cdr3_nt: TGTGCCAGTAGTATAGTCCACTCTGGGGCCAACGTCCTGACTTTC
d_call: TRBD1; j_call: TRBJ1-1; v_call: TRBV7-8; clone_size: .; cdr3_aa: CASSSRTGNTEAFF; cdr3_nt: TGTGCCAGCAGCTCTCGGACAGGGAACACTGAAGCTTTCTTT
d_call: TRBD1; j_call: TRBJ1-6; v_call: TRBV28; clone_size: .; cdr3_aa: CASSSRDRWNSPLHF; cdr3_nt: TGTGCCAGCAGCTCTCGGGACAGGTGGAATTCACCCCTCCACTTT
d_call: .; j_call: TRBJ1-1; v_call: TRBV3-1/TRBV3-2; clone_size: .; cdr3_aa: CASSQVRDTEAFF; cdr3_nt: TGTGCCAGCAGCCAAGTCAGGGACACTGAAGCTTTCTTT
d_call: .; j_call: TRBJ2-3; v_call: TRBV21-1; clone_size: .; cdr3_aa: CALGTSGGRIRGTDTQYF; cdr3_nt: TGTGCCCTTGGGACTAGCGGGGGTCGGATTAGAGGCACAGATACGCAGTATTTT
d_call: TRBD1; j_call: TRBJ1-2; v_call: TRBV6-2/TRBV6-3; clone_size: .; cdr3_aa: CASSTGTANYGYTF; cdr3_nt: TGTGCCAGCAGTACCGGGACAGCTAACTATGGCTACACCTTC
d_call: .; j_call: TRBJ2-2; v_call: TRBV9; clone_size: once; cdr3_aa: CASSVAGGLAGELFF; cdr3_nt: TGTGCCAGCAGCGTAGCGGGCGGGCTGGCCGGGGAGCTGTTTTTT
d_call: TRBD1; j_call: TRBJ1-4; v_call: TRBV18; clone_size: .; cdr3_aa: CASSLGQGTNEKLFF; cdr3_nt: TGTGCCAGCTCACTTGGACAGGGAACTAATGAAAAACTGTTTTTT
d_call: .; j_call: TRBJ1-4; v_call: TRBV28; clone_size: few; cdr3_aa: CATQSGNEKLFF; cdr3_nt: TGTGCCACGCAAAGCGGGAATGAAAAACTGTTTTTT
d_call: TRBD1; j_call: TRBJ1-4; v_call: TRBV19; clone_size: once; cdr3_aa: CASSGQTNEKLFF; cdr3_nt: TGTGCCAGTTCGGGACAGACAAATGAAAAACTGTTTTTT
d_call: TRBD1; j_call: TRBJ2-5; v_call: TRBV6-5; clone_size: .; cdr3_aa: CASRDRVPETQYF; cdr3_nt: TGTGCCAGCCGGGACAGGGTCCCGGAGACCCAGTACTTC
d_call: TRBD2; j_call: TRBJ2-1; v_call: TRBV2; clone_size: .; cdr3_aa: CASSEKRGAYNEQFF; cdr3_nt: TGTGCCAGCAGTGAAAAGCGGGGGGCGTACAATGAGCAGTTCTTC
d_call: TRBD1; j_call: TRBJ2-6; v_call: TRBV9; clone_size: once; cdr3_aa: CASSAASSGQGGLEANVLTF; cdr3_nt: TGTGCCAGCAGCGCTGCCTCTTCGGGACAGGGGGGGTTAGAGGCCAACGTCCTGACTTTC
d_call: .; j_call: TRBJ1-5; v_call: TRBV5-1; clone_size: .; cdr3_aa: CASSLEGTQNQPQHF; cdr3_nt: TGCGCCAGCAGCTTGGAGGGGACACAAAATCAGCCCCAGCATTTT
d_call: .; j_call: TRBJ2-3; v_call: TRBV5-5; clone_size: .; cdr3_aa: CASSIEPFLAPDTQYF; cdr3_nt: TGTGCCAGCAGCATTGAACCCTTCCTAGCGCCAGATACGCAGTATTTT
d_call: .; j_call: TRBJ1-3; v_call: TRBV9; clone_size: .; cdr3_aa: CASSVDWQAYSGNTIYF; cdr3_nt: TGTGCCAGCAGCGTAGATTGGCAGGCCTACTCTGGAAACACCATATATTTT
d_call: TRBD1; j_call: TRBJ2-1; v_call: TRBV7-2; clone_size: .; cdr3_aa: CASSLGRDSGEQFF; cdr3_nt: TGTGCCAGCAGCTTAGGCCGGGACAGCGGTGAGCAGTTCTTC